The text below deals with one T cell receptor beta chain. The entry originates in a study of control samples from healthy donors and cancer patients. The method was immunoSEQ multiplex PCR; TCRdb's version includes in-frame clones alone and lacks a portion of them. Of 85,000 to 120,000 clones listed, 90% to 95% are singletons. The CDR3 runs 13 residues. Trimming removed 6 bases at V and 11 bases at J, with 17 bases between. Germline CDR1 is SNHLY and CDR2 is FYNNEI. This clonotype was sampled from a woman between 18 and 29 years old in good health. Sequenced material: blood. The rearrangement uses TRBV2 and TRBJ1-5; no clear D gene. CDR3 protein: CASREGPQEAQHF. The CDR3, as DNA: TGTGCCAGCAGAGAGGGCCCCCAAGAGGCCCAGCATTTT. The variable domain in full, with the rest retrieved from reference TRBV2 and TRBJ1-5, is EPEVTQTPSHQVTQMGQEVILRCVPISNHLYFYWYRQILGQKVEFLVSFYNNEISEKSEIFDDQFSVERPDGSNFTLKIRSTKLEDSAMYFCASREGPQEAQHFGDGTRLSIL.